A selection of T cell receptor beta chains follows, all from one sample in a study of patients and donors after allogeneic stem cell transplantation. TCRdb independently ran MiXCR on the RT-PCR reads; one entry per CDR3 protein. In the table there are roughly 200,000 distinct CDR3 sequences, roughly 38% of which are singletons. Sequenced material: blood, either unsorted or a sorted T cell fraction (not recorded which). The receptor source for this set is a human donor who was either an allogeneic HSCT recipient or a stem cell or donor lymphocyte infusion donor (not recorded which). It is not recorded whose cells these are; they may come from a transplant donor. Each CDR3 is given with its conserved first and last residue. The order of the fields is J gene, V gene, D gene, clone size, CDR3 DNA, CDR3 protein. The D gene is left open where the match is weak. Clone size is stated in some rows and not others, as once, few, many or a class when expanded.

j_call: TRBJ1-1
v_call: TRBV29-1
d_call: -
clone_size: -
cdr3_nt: TGCAGCGTTGAAGGAGTAGGGGTGAACACTGAAGCTTTCTTT
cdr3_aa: CSVEGVGVNTEAFF

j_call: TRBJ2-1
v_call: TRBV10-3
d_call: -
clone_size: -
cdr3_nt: TGTGCCATCAGCGGACAAATCTACAATGAGCAGTTCTTC
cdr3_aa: CAISGQIYNEQFF

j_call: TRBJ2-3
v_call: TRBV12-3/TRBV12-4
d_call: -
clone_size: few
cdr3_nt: TGTGCCAGCAGCGCCCCGGGTGTTCCAGATACGCAGTATTTT
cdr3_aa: CASSAPGVPDTQYF

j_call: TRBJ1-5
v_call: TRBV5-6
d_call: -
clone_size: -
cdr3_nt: TGTGCCAGCAGCTTGACAGGGTTTCAGCCCCAGCATTTT
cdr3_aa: CASSLTGFQPQHF

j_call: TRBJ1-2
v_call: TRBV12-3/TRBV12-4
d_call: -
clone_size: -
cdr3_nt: TGTGCCAGCACGGGGAAAGGCGGCTACACCTTC
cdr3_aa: CASTGKGGYTF

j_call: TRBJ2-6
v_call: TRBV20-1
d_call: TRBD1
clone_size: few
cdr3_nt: TGCAGTGCCTTAACAGGGGCCGAATACTCTGGGGCCAACGTCCTGACTTTC
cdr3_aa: CSALTGAEYSGANVLTF

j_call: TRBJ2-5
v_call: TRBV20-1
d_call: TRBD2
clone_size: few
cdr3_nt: TGCAGTGCTTCCCGCCCGGGACTAATTTTGCAAGAGACCCAGTACTTC
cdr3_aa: CSASRPGLILQETQYF

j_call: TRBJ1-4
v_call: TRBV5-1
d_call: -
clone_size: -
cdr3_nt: TGCGCCAGCAGTGATCAGGACTCGAGGGAAAAACTGTTTTTT
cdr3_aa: CASSDQDSREKLFF

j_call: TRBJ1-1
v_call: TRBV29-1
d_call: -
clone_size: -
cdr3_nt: TGCAGCGGGAGCCTTAACACTGAAGCTTTCTTT
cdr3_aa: CSGSLNTEAFF

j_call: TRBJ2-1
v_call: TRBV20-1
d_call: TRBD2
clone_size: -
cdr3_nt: TGCAGTGCTAGAGTTCTAGTGGCTAGCGGGGATAATGAGCAGTTCTTC
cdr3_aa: CSARVLVASGDNEQFF

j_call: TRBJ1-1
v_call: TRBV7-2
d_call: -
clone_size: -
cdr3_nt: TGTGCCAGCAGCTTCAAGGGGAGCACTGAAGCTTTCTTT
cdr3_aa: CASSFKGSTEAFF

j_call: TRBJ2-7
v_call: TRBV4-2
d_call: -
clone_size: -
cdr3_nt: TGTGCCAGCAGCCAAGAACGACAGGCTTTGGGGGAGCAGTACTTC
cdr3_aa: CASSQERQALGEQYF

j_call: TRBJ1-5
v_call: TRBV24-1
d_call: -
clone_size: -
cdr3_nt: TGTGCCACCAGTGATCCCACAGGGACGGGGCAGCCCCAGCATTTT
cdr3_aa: CATSDPTGTGQPQHF

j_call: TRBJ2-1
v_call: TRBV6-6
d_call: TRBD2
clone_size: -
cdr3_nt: TGTGCCAGCAGTTTCACCGGGGCTAGCGGGGGGAATGAGCAGTTCTTC
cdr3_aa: CASSFTGASGGNEQFF

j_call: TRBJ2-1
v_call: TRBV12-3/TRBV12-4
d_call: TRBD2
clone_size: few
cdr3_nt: TGTGCCAGCAGTCCGACTAGCGGATACAATGAGCAGTTCTTC
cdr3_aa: CASSPTSGYNEQFF

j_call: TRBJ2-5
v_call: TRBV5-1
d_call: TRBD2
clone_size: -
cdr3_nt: TGCGCCAGCAGCCCGGGACTACGAAAAGAGACCCAGTACTTC
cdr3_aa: CASSPGLRKETQYF

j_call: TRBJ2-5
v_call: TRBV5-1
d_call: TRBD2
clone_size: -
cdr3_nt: TGCGCCAGCAGCCCAGGAGGACTAGCGTCTATCCAAGAGACCCAGTACTTC
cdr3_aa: CASSPGGLASIQETQYF

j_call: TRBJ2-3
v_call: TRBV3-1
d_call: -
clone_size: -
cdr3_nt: TGTGCCAGCAGCCAAGCAGATACGCAGTATTTT
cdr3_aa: CASSQADTQYF

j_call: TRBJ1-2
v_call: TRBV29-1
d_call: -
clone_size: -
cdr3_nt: TGCAGCGTTCGGGACGGACCTAACTATGGCTACACCTTC
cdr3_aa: CSVRDGPNYGYTF

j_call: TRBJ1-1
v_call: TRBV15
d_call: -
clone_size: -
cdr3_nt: TGTGCCACCAGCCTGGAGAGGACACAAGCTTTCTTT
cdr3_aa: CATSLERTQAFF

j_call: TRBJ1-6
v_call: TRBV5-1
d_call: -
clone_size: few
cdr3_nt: TGCGCCAGCAGCTCCGGGACGGCAAATTCACCCCTCCACTTT
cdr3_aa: CASSSGTANSPLHF

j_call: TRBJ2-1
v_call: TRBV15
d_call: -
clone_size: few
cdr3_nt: TGTGCCACCAGCAGAGGGGCGGGGGCCTCGTACAATGAGCAGTTCTTC
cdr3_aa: CATSRGAGASYNEQFF

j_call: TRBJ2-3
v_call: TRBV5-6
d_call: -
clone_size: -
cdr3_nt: TGTGCCAGCAGCTCCCAGATCGGCAGGACTAGCACAGATACGCAGTATTTT
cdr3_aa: CASSSQIGRTSTDTQYF

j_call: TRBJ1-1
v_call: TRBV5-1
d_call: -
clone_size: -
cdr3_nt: TGCGCCAGCAGCTTGGCCGGCAGGGATAAAGCTTTCTTT
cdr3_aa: CASSLAGRDKAFF

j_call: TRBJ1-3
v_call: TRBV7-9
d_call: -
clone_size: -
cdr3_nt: TGTGCCAGCAGCCCCCGGGAGAATGGAAACACCATATATTTT
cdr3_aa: CASSPRENGNTIYF

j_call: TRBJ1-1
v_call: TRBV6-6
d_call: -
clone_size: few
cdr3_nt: TGTGCCAGCAGTCTTCGCCGGGTGAACACTGAAGCTTTCTTT
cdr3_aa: CASSLRRVNTEAFF

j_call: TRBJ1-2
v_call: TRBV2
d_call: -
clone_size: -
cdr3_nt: TGTGCCAGCAGTGAATTGGGGGGCGCGGGCTATGGCTACACCTTC
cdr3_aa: CASSELGGAGYGYTF

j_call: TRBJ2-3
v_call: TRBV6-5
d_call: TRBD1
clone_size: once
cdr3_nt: TGTGCCAGCGGGGGACAGGGTCCAGATACGCAGTATTTT
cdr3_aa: CASGGQGPDTQYF

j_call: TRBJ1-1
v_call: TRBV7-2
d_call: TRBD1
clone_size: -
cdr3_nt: TGTGCCAGCAGCTTAGCCGGGACAGGGTGGACTGAAGCTTTCTTT
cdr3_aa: CASSLAGTGWTEAFF

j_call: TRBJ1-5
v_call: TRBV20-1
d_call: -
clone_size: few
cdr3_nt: TGCAGTGCTAGGGCCCCAGGGTACTTTCTAATGGAGCCCCAGCATTTT
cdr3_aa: CSARAPGYFLMEPQHF

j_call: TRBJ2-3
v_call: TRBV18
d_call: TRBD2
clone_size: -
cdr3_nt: TGTGCCAGCTCACCTCTCGGGACTAGCGTCGATACGCAGTATTTT
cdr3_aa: CASSPLGTSVDTQYF

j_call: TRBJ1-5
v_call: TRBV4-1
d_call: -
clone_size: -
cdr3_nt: TGCGCCAGCAGCCAAGAACTTTGGGATCAGCCCCAGCATTTT
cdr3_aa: CASSQELWDQPQHF

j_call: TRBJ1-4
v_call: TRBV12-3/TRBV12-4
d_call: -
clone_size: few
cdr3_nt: TGTGCCAGCAGTCCGGGCAGGGACCGGGAAAAACTGTTTTTT
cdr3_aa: CASSPGRDREKLFF

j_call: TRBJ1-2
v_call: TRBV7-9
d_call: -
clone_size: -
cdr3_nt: TGTGCCAGCAGCTTCCGCAGGGAAGGAGGCTACACCTTC
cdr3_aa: CASSFRREGGYTF

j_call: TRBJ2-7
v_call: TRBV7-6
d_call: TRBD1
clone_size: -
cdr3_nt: TGTGCCAGCCGAGATGGGACAGGGGACCGCTACGAGCAGTACTTC
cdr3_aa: CASRDGTGDRYEQYF

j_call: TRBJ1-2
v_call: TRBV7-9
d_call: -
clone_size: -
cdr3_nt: TGTGCCAGCAGCTTACTAGGGGCCTATGGCTACACCTTC
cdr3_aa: CASSLLGAYGYTF

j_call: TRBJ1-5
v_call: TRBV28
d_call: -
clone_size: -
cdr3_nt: TGTGCCAGCAGTCCTCGCTTGCATCAGCCCCAGCATTTT
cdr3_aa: CASSPRLHQPQHF

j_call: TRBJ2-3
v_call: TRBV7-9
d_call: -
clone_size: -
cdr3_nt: TGTGCCAGCAGCTTCAATATACCAGTTAGCACAGATACGCAGTATTTT
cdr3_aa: CASSFNIPVSTDTQYF

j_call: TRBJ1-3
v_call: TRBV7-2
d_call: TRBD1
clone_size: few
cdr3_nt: TGTGCCAGCAGAGAGGGCAGGGGGAACTCTGGAAACACCATATATTTT
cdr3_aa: CASREGRGNSGNTIYF

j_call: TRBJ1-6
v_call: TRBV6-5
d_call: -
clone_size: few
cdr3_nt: TGTGCCAGCAGTTATGGTTCAGGGGAGAATTCACCCCTCCACTTT
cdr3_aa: CASSYGSGENSPLHF

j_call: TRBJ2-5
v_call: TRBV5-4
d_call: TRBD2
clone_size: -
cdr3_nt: TGTGCCAGCAGCTTGACTCCAACTAGCGGGGGGCTGGGAGAGACCCAGTACTTC
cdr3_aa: CASSLTPTSGGLGETQYF